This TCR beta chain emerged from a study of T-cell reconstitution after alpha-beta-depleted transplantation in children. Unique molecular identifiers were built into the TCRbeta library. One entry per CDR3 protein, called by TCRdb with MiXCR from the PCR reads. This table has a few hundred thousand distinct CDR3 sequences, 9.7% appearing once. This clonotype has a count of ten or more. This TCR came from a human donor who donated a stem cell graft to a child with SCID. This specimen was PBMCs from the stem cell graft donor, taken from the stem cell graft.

The CDR3 region has the DNA TGTGCCAGCAGCTCGTTCAGGGGGGGTAGCAATGAGCAGTTCTTC. Residues: CASSSFRGGSNEQFF. V usage is TRBV7-9 and J usage is TRBJ2-1; TRBD1 or TRBD2 may be the D gene (7 bases each). V was trimmed by 4 bases and J by 6 bases, leaving 16 bases between them. This CDR3 comprises 15 residues. Germline V gives CDR1 SEHNR, CDR2 FQNEAQ (reference sequence).